What follows are 18 T cell receptor beta chains derived from one specimen sequenced in a study of T cells after yellow fever vaccination. TCRdb fed the 5' RACE reads into MiXCR, producing one record per CDR3 protein. The sample shows hundreds of thousands of distinct CDR3 sequences, roughly 3.5% of them seen only once. The sequenced sample was PBMCs, obtained on the day of the yellow fever booster vaccination. The receptors come from a man younger than 30 who received the YFV17D yellow fever vaccine.

There are a few counts of this clonotype. The chain carries TRBV7-2 and TRBJ1-3; 7 bases match TRBD1. Germline V gives CDR1 SGHTA, CDR2 FQGNSA. CDR3 length equals 14 residues. V gave up 5 bases and J gave up 4 bases; unmatched junction bases: 5. The CDR3 coding sequence is TGTGCCAGCAGCAGCGACAGGGAGGGAAACACCATATATTTT. Encoded protein: CASSSDREGNTIYF. Full variable domain (missing parts from reference TRBV7-2 and TRBJ1-3): GAGVSQSPSNKVTEKGKDVELRCDPISGHTALYWYRQSLGQGLEFLIYFQGNSAPDKSGLPSDRFSAERTGGSVSTLTIQRTQQEDSAVYLCASSSDREGNTIYFGEGSWLTVV.

This clonotype was seen many times. The V gene is TRBV5-1, the J gene TRBJ2-3; no definite D call. Germline-derived CDR1 and CDR2 are SGHRS and YFSETQ. This CDR3 has 12 amino acids. V was pared by 5 bases and J by 4 bases, with 8 bases between. CDR3 bases: TGCGCCAGCAGTATGCTGTCAGATACGCAGTATTTT. This encodes CASSMLSDTQYF. The full variable domain, in which reference TRBV5-1 and TRBJ2-3 provide the parts outside the CDR3, is KAGVTQTPRYLIKTRGQQVTLSCSPISGHRSVSWYQQTPGQGLQFLFEYFSETQRNKGNFPGRFSGRQFSNSRSEMNVSTLELGDSALYLCASSMLSDTQYFGPGTRLTVL.

This clonotype was recorded a few times. The genes are TRBV7-9 and TRBJ1-2; D is unclear. This CDR3 comprises 13 residues. Germline V gene data show CDR1 as SEHNR and CDR2 as FQNEAQ (reference sequence). Trimming shortened V by 5 bases and J by 2 bases, and 9 bases separated the two germline ends. The CDR3 loop reads CASSHGENYGYTF. CDR3 nucleotides: TGTGCCAGCAGCCACGGGGAGAACTATGGCTACACCTTC.

This clonotype has only a few counts. V is TRBV12-3 or TRBV12-4 and J is TRBJ2-1; D not resolved. Between the trimmed V and J ends, which lost 6 bases and 3 bases, there was a span of 6 bases. The CDR3 loop spans 12 amino acids. Here the CDR3 reads CASSWDYNEQFF. The CDR3, as DNA: TGTGCCAGCAGCTGGGACTACAATGAGCAGTTCTTC.

The table lists this clonotype with many counts. This chain joins TRBV3-2 and TRBJ2-7; the table assigns TRBD1, which was not confirmed against the DNA. TRBV3-2 is listed as a pseudogene. This CDR3 has 14 amino acids. The CDR3 sequence: CASSQETGGYEQYV. The DNA of the CDR3 is TGTGCCAGCAGCCAAGAGACAGGGGGCTACGAGCAGTACGTC.

This clonotype was seen more than once but under ten times. The chain uses TRBV6-5 and TRBJ1-1; possibly TRBD1 for D (5 bases). The CDR3 extends over 14 amino acids. Germline lookup yields CDR1 MNHEY and CDR2 SVGAGI. Trimming took 7 bases from V and 7 from J, leaving 19 bases between them. The CDR3, as DNA: TGTGCCAGCAACGACCTTTCAGGGAACGGTGAAGCTTTCTTT. This sequence encodes CASNDLSGNGEAFF.

This clonotype was counted at least ten times. The chain is built from TRBV10-3 and TRBJ1-1; D uncertain. The CDR3 runs to 12 residues. Germline lookup yields CDR1 ENHRY and CDR2 SYGVKD. The V end was cut by 6 bases, the J end by 5 bases, with 10 bases between. The CDR3 sequence: CAIRETMTEAFF. The DNA of the CDR3 is TGTGCCATCAGGGAGACGATGACTGAAGCTTTCTTT.

This chain links TRBV7-2 with TRBJ2-3, with TRBD2 identical over 13 bases. Unmatched junction bases numbered 7, after V lost 5 bases and J lost 8 bases. This CDR3 has 15 residues. The germline V gene encodes CDR1 SGHTA and CDR2 FQGNSA. The DNA for the CDR3 is TGTGCCAGCAGCCAGGGACTAGCGGGGATGGGTACGCAGTATTTT. Its protein product is CASSQGLAGMGTQYF.

The chain is built from TRBV28 and TRBJ2-7; TRBD1 aligns across 10 bases. This CDR3 is 14 amino acids long. Per the germline V gene, CDR1 is MDHEN and CDR2 is SYDVKM. For the CDR3, the DNA is TGTGCCAGCAGAATGACAGGGGGCCTGCACATAGCTTGGGTC. It yields the protein CASRMTGGLHIAWV.

The chain has TRBV5-1 and TRBJ2-5, with TRBD1 identical over 9 bases. Trimming removed 4 bases from V and 1 base from J; junction bases left unmatched: 14. CDR1 is SGHRS and CDR2 is YFSETQ in the germline V gene. The CDR3 contains 18 residues. The CDR3 protein is CASSAGPEQGAGQETQYF. CDR3 coding DNA: TGCGCCAGCAGCGCAGGACCCGAACAGGGGGCGGGCCAAGAGACCCAGTACTTC.

This chain links TRBV7-9 with TRBJ2-2, with TRBD1 identical over 7 bases. CDR1 and CDR2 (germline): SEHNR, FQNEAQ (reference sequence). The CDR3 extends over 15 amino acids. V was pared by 4 bases and J by 4 bases, with 6 bases of the junction left unmatched. CDR3 sequence reads: CASSSMDRSTGELFF. CDR3 DNA: TGTGCCAGCAGCTCGATGGACAGGAGCACCGGGGAGCTGTTTTTT.

The rearrangement links TRBV5-6 to TRBJ2-3; 8 positions match TRBD1. V trimming: 2 bases; J trimming: 1 base; junction bases outside the gene matches: 3. The germline CDR1 and CDR2 sequences are SGHDT and YYEEEE. The CDR3 is made up of 15 amino acids. DNA for the CDR3: TGTGCCAGCAGCTTCACGGACAGGGGCACAGATACGCAGTATTTT. This gives the protein CASSFTDRGTDTQYF.

This chain joins TRBV7-9 and TRBJ1-5, with D tentatively TRBD1 (5 bases). This CDR3 region has 15 residues. CDR1 SEHNR and CDR2 FQNEAQ come from the germline V gene (reference sequence). The V gene lost 5 bases and the J gene lost 2 bases, with 13 bases spanning the gap. The CDR3 sequence is CASSPGTWGNQPQHF. CDR3 bases: TGTGCCAGCAGCCCGGGGACTTGGGGCAATCAGCCCCAGCATTTT.

The chain combines TRBV18 with TRBJ2-5; 7 positions agree with TRBD1. The CDR3 has 16 residues. The junction had 14 bases not matched to a gene; V was cut back by 3 bases and J by 7 bases. The germline V gene encodes CDR1 KGHSH and CDR2 LQKENI. The CDR3: CASSPAGTAPIGTQYF. CDR3 nucleotides: TGTGCCAGCTCACCCGCCGGGACAGCTCCGATCGGGACCCAGTACTTC.

The chain combines TRBV11-2 with TRBJ2-5; 11 bases match TRBD2. CDR1 SGHAT and CDR2 FQNNGV come from the germline V gene. V lost 7 bases and J lost 4; bases outside the gene matches: 14. The CDR3 spans 17 residues. In DNA form, the CDR3 reads TGTGCCAGCACATCTGGAGGACTAGCGGGCTTTAGAGAGACCCAGTACTTC. As protein: CASTSGGLAGFRETQYF.

This clonotype was seen only a few times. This chain uses TRBV24-1 with TRBJ2-3; D gene unclear. The CDR3 spans 14 residues. The ends were cut back, 7 bases at V and 1 base at J, with 11 bases in the middle. Germline V gives CDR1 KGHDR, CDR2 SFDVKD. Here the CDR3 reads CATRGAQGTDTQYF. CDR3 nucleotides: TGTGCCACCAGAGGCGCGCAGGGCACAGATACGCAGTATTTT.

This clonotype was counted ten times or more. The chain uses TRBV3-1 and TRBJ1-2; possible D gene TRBD1, 5 bases. This CDR3 contains 14 residues. Germline assignment: CDR1 LGHDT and CDR2 YNNKEL (reference sequence). Trimming shortened V by 0 bases and J by 8 bases, and 13 bases separated the two germline ends. The CDR3: CASSQDRGGNGYTF. The CDR3 DNA is TGTGCCAGCAGCCAAGATCGCGGGGGAAACGGCTACACCTTC.

This clonotype was seen at least ten times. The chain has TRBV5-1 and TRBJ2-2; unclear D gene. V was cut by 0 bases and J by 2 bases, with 11 bases left in between. CDR3 length: 16 amino acids. CDR1 is SGHRS and CDR2 is YFSETQ in the germline V gene. For the CDR3, the DNA is TGCGCCAGCAGCTTGGAAGGTTGGGGAAACACCGGGGAGCTGTTTTTT. It encodes CASSLEGWGNTGELFF.